These 10 T cell receptor beta chains came from one sample sequenced in a study of T cell repertoires in cytomegalovirus infection. Using its own MiXCR run on the reads, TCRdb lists one record per CDR3 protein. The sample carries fewer than 700,000 distinct CDR3 sequences, less than 25% recorded once. Input material: CD8+ T cells from PBMCs. The receptors shown here come from a human donor in good health (CMV status not recorded). Some clones in this sample may be carry-over from other donors' samples.

This clonotype has just a few counts. This chain connects TRBV4-1 to TRBJ1-1; maybe TRBD1 (5 bases). V was pared by 1 base and J by 4 bases, with 22 bases between. Germline V gene sequence: CDR1 MGHRA, CDR2 YSYEKL. The length of the CDR3 is 18 residues. The CDR3 nucleotides read TGCGCCAGCAGCCAAGTTCCGGGACCTGACCTTACTCGCACTGAAGCTTTCTTT. This sequence encodes CASSQVPGPDLTRTEAFF.

This clonotype was observed at least ten times. The V call is TRBV19, the J call TRBJ2-3; D is uncertain. This CDR3 contains 16 residues. Germline loops: CDR1 LNHDA, CDR2 SQIVND (reference sequence). Deletions cut 0 bases from V and 3 bases from J, with 13 bases between. CDR3 sequence (DNA): TGTGCCAGTAGTATAGATGAGTGGCGCGGAACAGATACGCAGTATTTT. This gives the protein CASSIDEWRGTDTQYF.

A few counts support this clonotype. The chain links TRBV25-1 to TRBJ2-1; 7 bases match TRBD1. V was pared by 5 bases and J by 7 bases, with 8 bases of the junction left unmatched. Germline assignment: CDR1 MGHDK and CDR2 SYGVNS. This CDR3 is built from 14 residues. CDR3 loop: CASSFVTGINEQFF. The CDR3 DNA follows: TGTGCCAGCAGTTTTGTGACAGGGATTAATGAGCAGTTCTTC. Combining the CDR3 with reference TRBV25-1 and TRBJ2-1 gives the whole variable domain EADIYQTPRYLVIGTGKKITLECSQTMGHDKMYWYQQDPGMELHLIHYSYGVNSTEKGDLSSESTVSRIRTEHFPLTLESARPSHTSQYLCASSFVTGINEQFFGPGTRLTVL.

In this sample, this clonotype turned up many times. The V call is TRBV7-9, the J call TRBJ2-5; the D gene is possibly TRBD2 (6 bases). V was shortened by 10 bases and J by 2 bases, with 17 bases between the two germline ends. Germline V gene sequence: CDR1 SEHNR, CDR2 FQNEAQ (reference sequence). The length of the CDR3 is 14 residues. The CDR3, as DNA: TGTGCCACCATAACCTCCGGGGGACAAGAGACCCAGTACTTC. It translates to CATITSGGQETQYF.

V and J are TRBV19 and TRBJ2-1, with D perhaps TRBD1 or TRBD2 (6 bases each). This CDR3 comprises 16 residues. The ends were cut back, 0 bases at V and 3 bases at J, with 12 bases in the middle. The germline V gene has CDR1 LNHDA and CDR2 SQIVND (reference sequence). The CDR3 coding sequence is TGTGCCAGTAGTATAGATTCGGGGGCGTTCTACAATGAGCAGTTCTTC. It yields the protein CASSIDSGAFYNEQFF.

This clonotype was detected a few times. The rearrangement uses TRBV27 and TRBJ2-7, with TRBD1 identical over 7 bases. Germline-derived CDR1 and CDR2 are MNHEY and SMNVEV (reference sequence). The CDR3 runs 13 residues. The V and J ends lost 4 bases and 5 bases, in that order; junction bases with no gene match: 5. In nucleotides, the CDR3 is TGTGCCAGCAGTTACAGGGGCGGCAACGAGCAGTACTTC. Encoded protein: CASSYRGGNEQYF.

V gene TRBV7-9 combines with J gene TRBJ1-2; tentative D call: TRBD1 (5 bases). The CDR3 contains 16 residues. CDR1 is SEHNR, CDR2 FQNEAQ, per germline (reference sequence). Trimming stripped 5 bases from V and 0 bases from J, with 16 bases between. CDR3 in amino acids: CASSPTGQIANYGYTF. The CDR3, as DNA: TGTGCCAGCAGCCCAACGGGGCAGATAGCTAACTATGGCTACACCTTC.

This clonotype appeared a few times. The V gene is TRBV14, the J gene TRBJ1-1; D is ambiguous. Germline V gives CDR1 SGHDN, CDR2 FVKESK. The CDR3 is made up of 12 amino acids. Trimming left V 1 base short and J 8 bases short, with 8 bases between. CDR3 in DNA: TGTGCCAGCAGCCAAGGGACCGTGGAAGCTTTCTTT. Translation gives CASSQGTVEAFF.

This clonotype was seen ten or more times. The rearrangement links TRBV29-1 to TRBJ1-1; D remains unclear. The CDR3 has 11 residues. The V gene's germline CDR1 is SQVTM and CDR2 ANQGSEA. Trimming shortened V by 4 bases and J by 7 bases, and 10 bases separated the two germline ends. CDR3 region: CSVVLGREAFF. Here the CDR3 DNA reads TGCAGCGTTGTATTGGGCCGTGAAGCTTTCTTT.

The V and J genes are TRBV18 and TRBJ1-2; 8 bases map to TRBD1. CDR3 length: 14 residues. The V segment lost 2 bases and the J segment 6 bases; nucleotides outside the gene matches: 5. CDR1 is KGHSH and CDR2 is LQKENI in the germline V gene. The CDR3 DNA reads as TGTGCCAGCTCACCAGGACAGGGCTCTAATGGCTACACCTTC. Translated, it gives CASSPGQGSNGYTF.